Included here is one T cell receptor beta chain sequence, with context. As originally analysed: Estimated nucleated cell counts came from reference gene primer amplification. Data came from immunoSEQ multiplex PCR; TCRdb stores just in-frame clones and leaves some out. V, J and clone size derive from that table, while D and trimming were established from the DNA sequence. The table shows approximately 40,000 clones, with around 87% occurring only once. The entry originates in a study of blood T cell repertoires in COVID-19. Study in general: The samples span acute and convalescent COVID-19 from the United States, Italy and Spain. From T cells, B-cell-depleted T cells, or PBMCs came the material, which was cDNA or gDNA.

The V end was cut by 4 bases, the J end by 3 bases, with 12 bases between. Germline CDR1 reads SNHLY; CDR2 reads FYNNEI. The CDR3 is made up of 14 amino acids. Sequencing was performed on peripheral blood. This clonotype was obtained from a man aged 60 to 69 with acute or convalescent COVID-19. This sequence joins TRBV2 and TRBJ1-1, with a weak D call TRBD1 (6 bases). The CDR3: CASSARGGDTEAFF. The CDR3, as DNA: TGTGCCAGCAGTGCGCGAGGGGGGGACACTGAAGCTTTCTTT.